The clone carrying this TCR beta chain has at least ten counts. Germline V gene lookup returns CDR1 MNHNS and CDR2 SASEGT. V gave up 10 bases and J gave up 7 bases; unmatched junction bases: 10. This CDR3 comprises 15 residues. This related bone marrow graft donor gave peripheral blood on the day of marrow donation. Measured with immunoSEQ multiplex PCR; TCRdb has only the in-frame clones, and not every one. The table lists 30,000 to 35,000 clones, with no singletons. The sample is drawn from a study of T cells after posttransplantation cyclophosphamide. The sequenced sample consisted of PBMCs. The chain is built from TRBV6-1 and TRBJ2-1; TRBD2 matches at 13 bases. This sequence originates from a woman in her fifties or sixties in good health and a related stem cell transplant donor. The CDR3 region is CATQPGLAGRNEQFF. The CDR3, as DNA: TGTGCCACCCAACCGGGACTAGCGGGAAGAAATGAGCAGTTCTTC.